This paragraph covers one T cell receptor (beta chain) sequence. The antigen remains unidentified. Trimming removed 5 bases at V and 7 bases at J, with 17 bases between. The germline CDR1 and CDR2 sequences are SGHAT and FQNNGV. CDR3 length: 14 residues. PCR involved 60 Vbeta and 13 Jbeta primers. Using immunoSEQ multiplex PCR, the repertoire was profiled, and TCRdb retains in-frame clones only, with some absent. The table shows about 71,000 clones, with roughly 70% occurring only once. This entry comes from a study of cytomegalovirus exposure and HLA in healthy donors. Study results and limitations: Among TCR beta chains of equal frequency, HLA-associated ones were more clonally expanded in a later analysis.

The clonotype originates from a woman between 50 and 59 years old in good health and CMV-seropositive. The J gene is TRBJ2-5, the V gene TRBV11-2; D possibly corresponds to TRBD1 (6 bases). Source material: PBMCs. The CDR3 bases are TGTGCCAGCAGCACTCCGGGACACGGTTCGACCCAGTACTTC. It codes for CASSTPGHGSTQYF. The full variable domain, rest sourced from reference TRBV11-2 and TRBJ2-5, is EAGVAQSPRYKIIEKRQSVAFWCNPISGHATLYWYQQILGQGPKLLIQFQNNGVVDDSQLPKDRFSAERLKGVDSTLKIQPAKLEDSAVYLCASSTPGHGSTQYFGPGTRLLVL.